Listed here is a single T cell receptor (beta chain). This receptor's antigen is unknown. The sample holds no much larger clone one base away, and base qualities are not on file. At study entry, a tuberculin skin test and the QuantiFERON-TB GOLD In-Tube IGRA were used to screen adolescents for latent tuberculosis infection. Immunosequencing was performed on unsorted cryopreserved PBMC, with 90,000 to 100,000 T cells per clinical donor covered on average. Eleven high schools in the Worcester region of the Western Cape, South Africa, served as enrollment sites for adolescents aged 12 to 18 years. Around ten M. tuberculosis-infected adolescents and some 10 uninfected adolescents, matched for age and sex, were selected. For the adolescents, PBMC were isolated by density centrifugation from freshly drawn heparinized blood and then cryopreserved. The data originate from a study of T cells in tuberculosis (dated 2018 in TCRdb). In the study overall: To characterize T cells specific for the mycobacterial lipid antigen glucose monomycolate (GMM), the study used CD1B tetramers together with high-throughput TCR immunosequencing. With around 10 people per group, a South African clinical cohort compared IGRA-negative adolescents, IGRA-positive adolescents with latent tuberculosis, and adults with active tuberculosis.

The paper's findings and limits, for the study overall: Using GEM motif frequencies, a classifier achieved about 65% accuracy, whereas a classifier built on the diverse GMM-specific repertoire got to around 90% accuracy (AUROC approximately 0.93). The smaller NN-distances in active tuberculosis patients were driven in part by shorter CDR3-alpha lengths, while the difference seen for TCR-beta was not statistically significant. Compared with IGRA-negative controls, TCR-alpha repertoires from active tuberculosis had smaller mean NN-distances to GMM-specific TCRs, which suggests clonal expansion of these TCRs. Clinical samples were selected based on the availability of cryopreserved specimens, with adults included as active tuberculosis cases and adolescents included as controls.

The immunoSEQ multiplex PCR assay was used to generate TCR libraries, with TCR-beta and/or TCR-alpha/delta assays applied to each sample. The amplified TCR libraries were sequenced on the Illumina high-throughput platform. Processing in the source paper ran as follows. Clustering and dimensionality reduction relied on pairwise TCRdist distances among GMM-specific receptors from T cells that were either sorted ex vivo or expanded in vitro. Each clinical repertoire received a mean NN-distance score, defined as the average TCRdist to the nearest 10% of tetramer-positive reference sequences. GEM TCR motif frequency was calculated as the fraction of unique TCRs that matched known GEM sequences by V/J usage and CDR3 length. Active tuberculosis was classified by linear discriminant analysis with leave-one-out cross-validation, implemented in scikit-learn. TCRdb obtained this table from immuneACCESS and retained in-frame rearrangements with V and J assigned. These tables miss some clones; where compared with another copy, unresolved V genes account for less than half of the shortfall, and the remainder is unexplained. V, J and clone size were drawn from that table, and D and trimming were deduced from the DNA. For this sample there are tens of thousands of clones; roughly 95% appear just once. Approximately 8.8% of the sample is held by the ten biggest clonotypes.

The sequencing sample was made of PBMCs. The receptor was derived from a donor aged 10-29 years with latent tuberculosis or without tuberculosis infection.

DNA sequence: TGTGCCTGGAGTTTACTTGGGAGGGGGAAAAAACTGTTTTTT. Translated, it gives CAWSLLGRGKKLFF. This chain is built from TRBV30 and TRBJ1-4; a weak D assignment points to TRBD1 (6 bases agree). V lost 2 bases and J lost 9 bases; the stretch between them is 16 bases long. CDR1 and CDR2 (GTSNPN, SVGIG) derive from the germline V gene (reference sequence). The CDR3 sequence holds 14 residues, the cysteine and phenylalanine included. Only the CDR3 DNA is retained, 42 bases long and in frame from the first base.